This TCR beta chain was retrieved from a study of blood T cells in healthy people across ages. Findings of the study overall: Versus aged donors, long-lived donors had higher diversity and more naive CD4+ cells.

Donors were systemically healthy Caucasian individuals from Russia aged roughly 6 to 100 years. The V end lost 3 bases, the J end lost 9 bases, and 16 bases lay between the germline ends. The CDR3 is 14 residues long. The germline CDR1 and CDR2 sequences are SGHDT and YYEEEE. Of note for this clonotype: Antigen unknown.

A sample-barcoded 5' primer and a J-beta primer mix were used in a second PCR of about 7 to 12 cycles. Using its own MiXCR run on the 5' RACE reads, TCRdb lists one record per CDR3 protein. The data show about 900,000 distinct CDR3 sequences, around 48% seen once. The TCR sequence derives from a man aged 25 to 40 in good health. This chain links TRBV5-6 with TRBJ2-1; D perhaps matches TRBD2 (5 bases). The sequencing sample was made of blood. The CDR3 bases are TGTGCCAGCAGCTCCCCAACCTGGGCGGGTGAGCAGTTCTTC. Protein sequence: CASSSPTWAGEQFF. Full variable domain (remainder filled in from reference TRBV5-6 and TRBJ2-1): DAGVTQSPTHLIKTRGQQVTLRCSPKSGHDTVSWYQQALGQGPQFIFQYYEEEERQRGNFPDRFSGHQFPNYSSELNVNALLLGDSALYLCASSSPTWAGEQFFGPGTRLTVL.